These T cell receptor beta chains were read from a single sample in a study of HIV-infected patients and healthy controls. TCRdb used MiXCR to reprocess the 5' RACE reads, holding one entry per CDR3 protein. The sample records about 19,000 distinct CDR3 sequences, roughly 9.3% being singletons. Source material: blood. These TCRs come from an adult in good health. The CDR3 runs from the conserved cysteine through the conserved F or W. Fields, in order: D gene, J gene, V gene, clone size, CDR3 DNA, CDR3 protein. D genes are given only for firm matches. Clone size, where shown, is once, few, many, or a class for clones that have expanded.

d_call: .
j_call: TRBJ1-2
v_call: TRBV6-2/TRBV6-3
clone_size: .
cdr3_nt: TGTGCCAGCAGTTACTCGAGTACCCTGGGACAACTTGGTGCTAACTATGGCTACACCTTC
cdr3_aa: CASSYSSTLGQLGANYGYTF

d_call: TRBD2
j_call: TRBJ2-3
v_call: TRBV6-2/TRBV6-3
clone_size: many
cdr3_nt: TGTGCCAGCAGTCTCCGGACTAGCGGGAGGGCCCATACGCAGTATTTT
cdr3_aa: CASSLRTSGRAHTQYF

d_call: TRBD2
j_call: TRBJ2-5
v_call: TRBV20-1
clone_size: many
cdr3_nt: TGCAGTGCTTTCACATCATCTAGCGGGAGGGCTGGCACACTCAATTACAGGTACCAAGAGACCCAGTACTTC
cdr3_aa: CSAFTSSSGRAGTLNYRYQETQYF

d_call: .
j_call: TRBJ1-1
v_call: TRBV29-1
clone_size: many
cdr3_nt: TGCAGCGGCGGGGCATCCAACACTGAAGCTTTCTTT
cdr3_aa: CSGGASNTEAFF

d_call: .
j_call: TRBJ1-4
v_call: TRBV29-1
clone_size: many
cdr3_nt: TGCAGCGTTGAAGGTAGCGGGGTTGGGGAAAAACTGTTTTTT
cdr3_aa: CSVEGSGVGEKLFF

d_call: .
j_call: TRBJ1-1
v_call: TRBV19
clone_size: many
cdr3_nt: TGTGCCAGTAGTATGAGGGTCACTGAAGCTTTCTTT
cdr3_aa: CASSMRVTEAFF

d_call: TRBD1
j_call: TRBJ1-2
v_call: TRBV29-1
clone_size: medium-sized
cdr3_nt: TGCAGCGTTGAATACCCAGGGGGCAGAGGCTACACCTTC
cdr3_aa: CSVEYPGGRGYTF

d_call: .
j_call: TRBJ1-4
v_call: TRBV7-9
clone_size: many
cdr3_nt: TGTGCCTCGGATTACAGGGTTGAGGGGTACGCAACTAATGAAAAACTGTTTTTT
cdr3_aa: CASDYRVEGYATNEKLFF

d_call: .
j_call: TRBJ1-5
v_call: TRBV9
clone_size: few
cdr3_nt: TGTGCCAGCAGCCGTACGGATCAGCCCCAGCATTTT
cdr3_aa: CASSRTDQPQHF

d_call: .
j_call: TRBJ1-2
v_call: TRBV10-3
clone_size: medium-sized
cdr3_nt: TGTGCCATCAGTGAGGGGGGCGTCTATGGCTACACCTTC
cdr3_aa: CAISEGGVYGYTF

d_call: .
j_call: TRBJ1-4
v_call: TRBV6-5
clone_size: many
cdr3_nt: TGTGCCAGCAATAAAAGGGGGGCAACTAATGAAAAACTGTTTTTT
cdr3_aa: CASNKRGATNEKLFF

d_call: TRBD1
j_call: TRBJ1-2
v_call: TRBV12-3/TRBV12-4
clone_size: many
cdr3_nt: TGTGCCAGCAGTCCCGTCCTACAGGGGGCGGATGGCTACACCTTC
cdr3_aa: CASSPVLQGADGYTF

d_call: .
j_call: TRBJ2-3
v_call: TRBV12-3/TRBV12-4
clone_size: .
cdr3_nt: TGTGCCAGCAGTTTGAACGCCCTCACAGATACGCAGTATTTT
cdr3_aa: CASSLNALTDTQYF

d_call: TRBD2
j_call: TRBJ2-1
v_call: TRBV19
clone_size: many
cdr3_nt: TGTGCCAGTAGATCGCCGTCAGAGCGGGGGATCAATGAGCAGTTCTTC
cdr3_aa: CASRSPSERGINEQFF

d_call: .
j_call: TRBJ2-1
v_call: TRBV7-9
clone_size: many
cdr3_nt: TGTGCCAGCATCGGAGGGGGAAGCTACAATGAGCAGTTCTTC
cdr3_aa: CASIGGGSYNEQFF

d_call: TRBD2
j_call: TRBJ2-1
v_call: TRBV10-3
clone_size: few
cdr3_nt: TGTGCCACCGCTCCCCGGGGACTAGCCTACAATGAGCAGTTCTTC
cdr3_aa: CATAPRGLAYNEQFF

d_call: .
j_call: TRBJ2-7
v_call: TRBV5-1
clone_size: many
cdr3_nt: TGCGCCAGCAGCTTGGACCAATACGAGCAGTACTTC
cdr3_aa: CASSLDQYEQYF

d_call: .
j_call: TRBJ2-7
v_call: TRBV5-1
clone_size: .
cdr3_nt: TGCGCCAGCAGCTTGGGGTCGGACGGCATCTACGAGCAGTACTTC
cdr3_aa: CASSLGSDGIYEQYF

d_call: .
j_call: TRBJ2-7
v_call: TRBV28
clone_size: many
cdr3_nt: TGTGCCAGCAGTTTAGTTGGGACAAGCTCCTACGAGCAGTACTTC
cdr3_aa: CASSLVGTSSYEQYF

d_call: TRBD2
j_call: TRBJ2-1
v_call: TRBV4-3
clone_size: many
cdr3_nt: TGCGCCAGCAGCCAAGACTCCCCCCGGGCGTTAGCGGGGTACAATGAGCAGTTCTTC
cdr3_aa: CASSQDSPRALAGYNEQFF

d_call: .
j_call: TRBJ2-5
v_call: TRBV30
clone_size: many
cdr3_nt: TGTGCCTGGCACCTGAGGCGGGGAGAGACCCAGTACTTC
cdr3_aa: CAWHLRRGETQYF

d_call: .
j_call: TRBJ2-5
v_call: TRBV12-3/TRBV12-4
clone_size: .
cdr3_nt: TGTGCCAGCAGTTTTTACCAAGAGACCCAGTACTTC
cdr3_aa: CASSFYQETQYF

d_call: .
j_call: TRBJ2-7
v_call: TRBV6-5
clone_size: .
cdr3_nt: TGTGCCAGCAGTTACTCCTCAGGGGGAGGCCGGTCCGAGCAGTACTTC
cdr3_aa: CASSYSSGGGRSEQYF

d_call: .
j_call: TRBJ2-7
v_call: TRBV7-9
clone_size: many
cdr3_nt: TGTGCCAGCAGCCCCCCCGGTGACTACGAGCAGTACTTC
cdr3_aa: CASSPPGDYEQYF

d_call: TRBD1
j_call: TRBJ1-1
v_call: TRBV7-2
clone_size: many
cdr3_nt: TGTGCCAGCAGCTTAGCCATTTCGGGACAGGGGACTGAAGCTTTCTTT
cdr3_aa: CASSLAISGQGTEAFF

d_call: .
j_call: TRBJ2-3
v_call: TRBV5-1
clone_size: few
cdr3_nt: TGCGCCAGCAGCTTGGGACAAAGCACAGATACGCAGTATTTT
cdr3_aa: CASSLGQSTDTQYF